Each of the 8 T cell receptor beta chains below was sequenced from the same sample in a study of early T cells in non-severe SARS-CoV-2 infection. TCRdb independently ran MiXCR on the 5' RACE reads; one entry per CDR3 protein. Of around 31,000 distinct CDR3 sequences listed, approximately 6% are singletons. Material for sequencing was whole blood. Receptors originate from an adult who was a healthcare worker with PCR-confirmed SARS-CoV-2 infection or an uninfected control (not recorded which).

The chain recombines TRBV15 with TRBJ2-5, with D perhaps TRBD2 (5 bases). With 0 bases removed from V and 7 bases from J, the gap between germline ends came to 15 bases. The CDR3 is made up of 15 amino acids. Per germline, CDR1 LNHNV and CDR2 YYDKDF (reference sequence). CDR3 in amino acids: CATSRERAPPRTQYF. In nucleotides, the CDR3 is TGTGCCACCAGCAGAGAGCGGGCTCCCCCTAGGACCCAGTACTTC.

This clonotype showed up just a few times. The limits of the CDR3 on the DNA are not certain, so only TCRdb's listed CDR3 is given. This chain connects TRBV7-5 to TRBJ2-7; TRBD2, the table's D call, lacks a check against the DNA. TRBV7-5 is flagged as a pseudogene. Ends included, the CDR3 has 17 residues. CDR3 amino acids: CISVSEAPGLAAPEQYF.

This clonotype was seen at least ten times. The J gene is TRBJ2-7, the V gene TRBV12-3 or TRBV12-4, with 8 bases identical to TRBD1. The CDR3 totals 14 residues. The trim removed 5 bases at V and 1 base at J, leaving 4 bases unmatched. The CDR3 loop is CASSPDRGSYEQYF. For the CDR3, the DNA is TGTGCCAGCAGTCCCGACAGGGGATCCTACGAGCAGTACTTC.

The CDR3 DNA reads as TGTGCCAGCAGTCGGGCCGGGGGCGAGCAGTACTTC. It translates to CASSRAGGEQYF. The gene calls are TRBV7-2 and TRBJ2-7; perhaps TRBD2 as D (6 bases). Trimming pared 6 bases from V and 6 bases from J, leaving 12 bases between. The CDR3 runs to 12 residues. Germline loops: CDR1 SGHTA, CDR2 FQGNSA. The full variable domain, with the rest looked up from reference TRBV7-2 and TRBJ2-7, is GAGVSQSPSNKVTEKGKDVELRCDPISGHTALYWYRQSLGQGLEFLIYFQGNSAPDKSGLPSDRFSAERTGGSVSTLTIQRTQQEDSAVYLCASSRAGGEQYFGPGTRLTVT.

The table lists this clonotype with a few counts. The chain links TRBV7-6 to TRBJ2-2; 7 bases line up with TRBD2. Germline lookup yields CDR1 SGHVS and CDR2 FNYEAQ. J lost 0 bases, V lost 1 base, and 2 bases had no gene match. This CDR3 contains 16 residues. The CDR3 sequence is CASSLEAGPNTGELFF. CDR3 in DNA: TGTGCCAGCAGCTTAGAAGCGGGGCCGAACACCGGGGAGCTGTTTTTT.

There are many counts of this clonotype. V gene TRBV6-6 combines with J gene TRBJ1-2; perhaps TRBD1 as D (6 bases). Trimming left V 5 bases short and J 0 bases short, with 10 bases between. CDR1 is MNHNY, CDR2 SVGAGI, per germline (reference sequence). The CDR3 runs to 14 residues. CDR3 loop: CASSAPGANYGYTF. CDR3 sequence (DNA): TGTGCCAGCAGTGCACCAGGGGCTAACTATGGCTACACCTTC.

This clonotype turned up a few times. J is TRBJ2-1 and V is TRBV7-9; TRBD1 matches at 10 bases. This CDR3 has 15 amino acids. V was pared by 2 bases and J by 5 bases, with 3 bases of the junction left unmatched. Germline V lookup: CDR1 SEHNR, CDR2 FQNEAQ (reference sequence). Here the CDR3 DNA reads TGTGCCAGCAGCTTATTGGGACAGGGGAACAATGAGCAGTTCTTC. The encoded protein is CASSLLGQGNNEQFF.

This clonotype was counted many times. The chain has TRBV28 and TRBJ2-1; D possibly uses TRBD1 or TRBD2 (5 bases each). Germline values: CDR1 MDHEN, CDR2 SYDVKM. This CDR3 has 13 residues. Trimming took off 3 bases at V and 8 bases at J, with 11 bases between the two ends. The CDR3, as DNA: TGTGCCAGCAGTTTGGTCGGGGCGTATGAGCAGTTCTTC. This translates into CASSLVGAYEQFF.